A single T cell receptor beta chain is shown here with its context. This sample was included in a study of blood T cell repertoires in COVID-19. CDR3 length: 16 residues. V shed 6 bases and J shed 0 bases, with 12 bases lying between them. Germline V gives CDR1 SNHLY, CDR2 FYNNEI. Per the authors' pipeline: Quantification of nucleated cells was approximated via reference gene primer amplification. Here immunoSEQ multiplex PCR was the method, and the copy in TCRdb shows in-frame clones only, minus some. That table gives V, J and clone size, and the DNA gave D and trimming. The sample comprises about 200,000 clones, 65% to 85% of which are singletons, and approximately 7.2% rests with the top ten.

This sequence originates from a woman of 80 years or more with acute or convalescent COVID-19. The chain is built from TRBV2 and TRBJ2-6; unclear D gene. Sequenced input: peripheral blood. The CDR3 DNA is TGTGCCAGCAGGATTAGTCCGAACTCTGGGGCCAACGTCCTGACTTTC. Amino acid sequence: CASRISPNSGANVLTF.